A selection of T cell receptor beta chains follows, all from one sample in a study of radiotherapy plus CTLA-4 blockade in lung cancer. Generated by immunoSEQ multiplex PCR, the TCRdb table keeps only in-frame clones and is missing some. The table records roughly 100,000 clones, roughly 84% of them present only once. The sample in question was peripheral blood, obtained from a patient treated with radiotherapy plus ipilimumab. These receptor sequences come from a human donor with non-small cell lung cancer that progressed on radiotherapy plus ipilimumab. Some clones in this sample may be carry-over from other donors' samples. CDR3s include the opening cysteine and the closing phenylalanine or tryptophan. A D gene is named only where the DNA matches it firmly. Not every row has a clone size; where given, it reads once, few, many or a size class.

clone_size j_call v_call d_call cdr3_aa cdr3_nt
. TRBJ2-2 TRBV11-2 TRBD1 CASSLAGTANTGELFF TGTGCCAGCAGCTTGGCCGGGACAGCGAACACCGGGGAGCTGTTTTTT
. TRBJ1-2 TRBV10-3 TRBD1 CAISAGQGVSVRGYTF TGTGCCATCAGTGCTGGACAGGGGGTGAGTGTGCGTGGCTACACCTTC
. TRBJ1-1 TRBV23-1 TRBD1 CASSRARDRGILCTEAFF TGCGCCAGCAGTCGAGCCCGGGACAGGGGAATTCTTTGCACTGAAGCTTTCTTT
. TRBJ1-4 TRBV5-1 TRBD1 CASSLLTGVTNEKLFF TGCGCCAGCAGCCTTCTGACAGGGGTGACTAATGAAAAACTGTTTTTT
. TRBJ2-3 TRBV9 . CASSAGVLIRTDTQYF TGTGCCAGCAGCGCGGGGGTCCTAATACGCACAGATACGCAGTATTTT
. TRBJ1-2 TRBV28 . CASSLFGYSYGYTF TGTGCCAGCAGTCTTTTCGGGTATAGCTATGGCTACACCTTC
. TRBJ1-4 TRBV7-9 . CASSLAGGPGEKLFF TGTGCCAGCAGCTTAGCTGGGGGACCGGGTGAAAAACTGTTTTTT
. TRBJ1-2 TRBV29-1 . CSGTTSGTGYGYTF TGCAGCGGTACCACGTCGGGAACTGGCTATGGCTACACCTTC
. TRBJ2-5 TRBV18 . CASSPHIRGETQYF TGTGCCAGCTCACCACATATACGGGGGGAGACCCAGTACTTC
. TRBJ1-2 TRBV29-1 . CSVAKGVTSAHGYTF TGCAGCGTCGCTAAAGGGGTAACGTCGGCCCATGGCTACACCTTC
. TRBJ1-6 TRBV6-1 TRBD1 CASSQDRGRNSPLHF TGTGCCAGCAGTCAGGACAGGGGGCGTAATTCACCCCTCCACTTT
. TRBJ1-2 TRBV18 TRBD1 CASSDTGTGPYGYTF TGTGCCAGCTCAGATACCGGGACAGGTCCCTATGGCTACACCTTC
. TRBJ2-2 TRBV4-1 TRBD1 CASSQRGQITGELFF TGCGCCAGCAGCCAGAGGGGACAGATCACCGGGGAGCTGTTTTTT
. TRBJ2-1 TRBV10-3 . CAISVNPTVNNEQFF TGTGCCATCAGTGTCAACCCGACCGTTAACAATGAGCAGTTCTTC
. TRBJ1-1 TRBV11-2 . CASSLDGTEAFF TGTGCCAGCAGCTTAGACGGGACTGAAGCTTTCTTT
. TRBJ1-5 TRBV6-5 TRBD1 CASSTGTGYQPQHF TGTGCCAGCAGTACCGGGACAGGTTATCAGCCCCAGCATTTT
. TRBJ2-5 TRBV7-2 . CASSLAGVEETQYF TGTGCCAGCAGCTTAGCCGGTGTTGAAGAGACCCAGTACTTC
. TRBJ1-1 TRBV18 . CASSPFREGTEAFF TGTGCCAGCTCACCATTTAGGGAAGGTACTGAAGCTTTCTTT
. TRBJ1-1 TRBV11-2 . CASSLPDRRAFF TGTGCCAGCAGCTTACCAGACAGGAGGGCTTTCTTT
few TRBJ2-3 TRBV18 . CASSEQEGTDTQYF TGTGCCAGCTCAGAACAGGAGGGAACAGATACGCAGTATTTT
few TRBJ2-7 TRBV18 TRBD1 CASSWTGGSYEQYF TGTGCCAGCTCATGGACAGGGGGATCCTACGAGCAGTACTTC
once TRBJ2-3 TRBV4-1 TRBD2 CASSHSPPLAGGPGDTQYF TGCGCCAGCAGCCACTCCCCACCCCTAGCGGGGGGGCCGGGAGATACGCAGTATTTT
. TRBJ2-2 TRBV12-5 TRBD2 CASGLWSSGGTGELFF TGTGCTAGTGGTTTGTGGTCTAGCGGGGGGACCGGGGAGCTGTTTTTT
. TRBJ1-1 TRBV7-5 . CVRSLLGTEGRGTEAFF TGTGTCAGAAGCTTACTGGGGACTGAGGGTCGTGGCACTGAAGCTTTCTTT
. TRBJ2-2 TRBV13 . CASSYGLGYTGELFF TGTGCCAGCAGCTACGGACTGGGATACACCGGGGAGCTGTTTTTT
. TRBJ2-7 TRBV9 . CASSVGGAPQYEQYF TGTGCCAGCAGCGTAGGAGGGGCCCCCCAGTACGAGCAGTACTTC
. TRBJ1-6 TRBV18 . CASSPARALSSPLHF TGTGCCAGCTCACCGGCTCGAGCGTTGAGTTCACCCCTCCACTTT
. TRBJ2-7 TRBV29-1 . CSGEGATGEQYF TGCAGCGGGGAAGGGGCGACCGGCGAGCAGTACTTC
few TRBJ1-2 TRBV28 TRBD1 CATETGLNYGYTF TGTGCCACCGAGACAGGGCTAAACTATGGCTACACCTTC
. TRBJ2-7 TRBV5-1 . CASSQNAGSGPRGASEQYF TGCGCCAGCAGCCAAAACGCGGGTAGCGGCCCACGTGGGGCCTCCGAGCAGTACTTC
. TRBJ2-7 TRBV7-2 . CASSPGRWNEQYF TGTGCCAGCAGCCCGGGACGCTGGAACGAGCAGTACTTC
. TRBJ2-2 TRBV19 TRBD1 CASTPDRVPGELFF TGTGCCAGTACACCTGACAGGGTCCCCGGGGAGCTGTTTTTT
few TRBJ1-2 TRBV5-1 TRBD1 CASSLMGQGRGYGYTF TGCGCCAGCAGCTTGATGGGACAGGGTAGGGGATATGGCTACACCTTC
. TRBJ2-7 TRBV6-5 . CASSGASLLSYEQYF TGTGCCAGCAGTGGGGCTTCCCTCCTCTCCTACGAGCAGTACTTC
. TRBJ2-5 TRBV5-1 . CASSLAGEQETQYF TGCGCCAGCAGCTTGGCAGGAGAACAAGAGACCCAGTACTTC
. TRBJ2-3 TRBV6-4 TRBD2 CASSDDGGALDTQYF TGTGCCAGCAGTGACGACGGGGGGGCCCTGGATACGCAGTATTTT
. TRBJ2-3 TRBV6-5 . CASSYPPDSADTQYF TGTGCCAGCAGTTATCCTCCCGACAGTGCAGATACGCAGTATTTT
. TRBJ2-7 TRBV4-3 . CASSQDSYSSYEQYF TGCGCCAGCAGCCAAGATAGCTACAGCTCCTACGAGCAGTACTTC
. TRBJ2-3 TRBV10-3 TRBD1 CASEWGQGTDTQYF TGTGCCTCGGAGTGGGGACAGGGCACAGATACGCAGTATTTT
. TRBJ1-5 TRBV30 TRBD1 CAWTGQGAGQPQHF TGTGCCTGGACCGGACAGGGGGCTGGGCAGCCCCAGCATTTT
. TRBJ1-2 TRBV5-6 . CASSLNYGYTF TGTGCCAGCAGCTTGAACTATGGCTACACCTTC
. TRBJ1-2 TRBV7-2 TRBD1 CASSQMEGASYGYTF TGCGCCAGCAGCCAAATGGAGGGGGCAAGCTATGGCTACACCTTC
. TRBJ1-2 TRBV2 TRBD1 CASTGDSYGYTF TGTGCCAGCACCGGGGACAGTTATGGCTACACCTTC
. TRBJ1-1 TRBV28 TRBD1 CASSLYTGGTEAFF TGTGCCAGCAGTCTCTATACAGGGGGCACTGAAGCTTTCTTT
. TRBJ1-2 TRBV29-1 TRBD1 CSVGGIRGNYGYTF TGCAGCGTTGGTGGAATCAGGGGGAACTATGGCTACACCTTC
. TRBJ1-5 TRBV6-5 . CASRIGRYSNQPQHF TGTGCCAGCAGGATCGGACGTTATAGCAATCAGCCCCAGCATTTT
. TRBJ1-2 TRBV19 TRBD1 CASSGLGGQGTYGYTF TGTGCCAGTAGTGGCCTCGGGGGACAGGGTACCTATGGCTACACCTTC
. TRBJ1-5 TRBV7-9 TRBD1 CASSPPGGQPQHF TGTGCCAGCAGCCCCCCAGGGGGTCAGCCCCAGCATTTT
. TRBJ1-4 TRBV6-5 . CASSYRALNEKLFF TGTGCCAGCAGTTACAGGGCACTTAATGAAAAACTGTTTTTT